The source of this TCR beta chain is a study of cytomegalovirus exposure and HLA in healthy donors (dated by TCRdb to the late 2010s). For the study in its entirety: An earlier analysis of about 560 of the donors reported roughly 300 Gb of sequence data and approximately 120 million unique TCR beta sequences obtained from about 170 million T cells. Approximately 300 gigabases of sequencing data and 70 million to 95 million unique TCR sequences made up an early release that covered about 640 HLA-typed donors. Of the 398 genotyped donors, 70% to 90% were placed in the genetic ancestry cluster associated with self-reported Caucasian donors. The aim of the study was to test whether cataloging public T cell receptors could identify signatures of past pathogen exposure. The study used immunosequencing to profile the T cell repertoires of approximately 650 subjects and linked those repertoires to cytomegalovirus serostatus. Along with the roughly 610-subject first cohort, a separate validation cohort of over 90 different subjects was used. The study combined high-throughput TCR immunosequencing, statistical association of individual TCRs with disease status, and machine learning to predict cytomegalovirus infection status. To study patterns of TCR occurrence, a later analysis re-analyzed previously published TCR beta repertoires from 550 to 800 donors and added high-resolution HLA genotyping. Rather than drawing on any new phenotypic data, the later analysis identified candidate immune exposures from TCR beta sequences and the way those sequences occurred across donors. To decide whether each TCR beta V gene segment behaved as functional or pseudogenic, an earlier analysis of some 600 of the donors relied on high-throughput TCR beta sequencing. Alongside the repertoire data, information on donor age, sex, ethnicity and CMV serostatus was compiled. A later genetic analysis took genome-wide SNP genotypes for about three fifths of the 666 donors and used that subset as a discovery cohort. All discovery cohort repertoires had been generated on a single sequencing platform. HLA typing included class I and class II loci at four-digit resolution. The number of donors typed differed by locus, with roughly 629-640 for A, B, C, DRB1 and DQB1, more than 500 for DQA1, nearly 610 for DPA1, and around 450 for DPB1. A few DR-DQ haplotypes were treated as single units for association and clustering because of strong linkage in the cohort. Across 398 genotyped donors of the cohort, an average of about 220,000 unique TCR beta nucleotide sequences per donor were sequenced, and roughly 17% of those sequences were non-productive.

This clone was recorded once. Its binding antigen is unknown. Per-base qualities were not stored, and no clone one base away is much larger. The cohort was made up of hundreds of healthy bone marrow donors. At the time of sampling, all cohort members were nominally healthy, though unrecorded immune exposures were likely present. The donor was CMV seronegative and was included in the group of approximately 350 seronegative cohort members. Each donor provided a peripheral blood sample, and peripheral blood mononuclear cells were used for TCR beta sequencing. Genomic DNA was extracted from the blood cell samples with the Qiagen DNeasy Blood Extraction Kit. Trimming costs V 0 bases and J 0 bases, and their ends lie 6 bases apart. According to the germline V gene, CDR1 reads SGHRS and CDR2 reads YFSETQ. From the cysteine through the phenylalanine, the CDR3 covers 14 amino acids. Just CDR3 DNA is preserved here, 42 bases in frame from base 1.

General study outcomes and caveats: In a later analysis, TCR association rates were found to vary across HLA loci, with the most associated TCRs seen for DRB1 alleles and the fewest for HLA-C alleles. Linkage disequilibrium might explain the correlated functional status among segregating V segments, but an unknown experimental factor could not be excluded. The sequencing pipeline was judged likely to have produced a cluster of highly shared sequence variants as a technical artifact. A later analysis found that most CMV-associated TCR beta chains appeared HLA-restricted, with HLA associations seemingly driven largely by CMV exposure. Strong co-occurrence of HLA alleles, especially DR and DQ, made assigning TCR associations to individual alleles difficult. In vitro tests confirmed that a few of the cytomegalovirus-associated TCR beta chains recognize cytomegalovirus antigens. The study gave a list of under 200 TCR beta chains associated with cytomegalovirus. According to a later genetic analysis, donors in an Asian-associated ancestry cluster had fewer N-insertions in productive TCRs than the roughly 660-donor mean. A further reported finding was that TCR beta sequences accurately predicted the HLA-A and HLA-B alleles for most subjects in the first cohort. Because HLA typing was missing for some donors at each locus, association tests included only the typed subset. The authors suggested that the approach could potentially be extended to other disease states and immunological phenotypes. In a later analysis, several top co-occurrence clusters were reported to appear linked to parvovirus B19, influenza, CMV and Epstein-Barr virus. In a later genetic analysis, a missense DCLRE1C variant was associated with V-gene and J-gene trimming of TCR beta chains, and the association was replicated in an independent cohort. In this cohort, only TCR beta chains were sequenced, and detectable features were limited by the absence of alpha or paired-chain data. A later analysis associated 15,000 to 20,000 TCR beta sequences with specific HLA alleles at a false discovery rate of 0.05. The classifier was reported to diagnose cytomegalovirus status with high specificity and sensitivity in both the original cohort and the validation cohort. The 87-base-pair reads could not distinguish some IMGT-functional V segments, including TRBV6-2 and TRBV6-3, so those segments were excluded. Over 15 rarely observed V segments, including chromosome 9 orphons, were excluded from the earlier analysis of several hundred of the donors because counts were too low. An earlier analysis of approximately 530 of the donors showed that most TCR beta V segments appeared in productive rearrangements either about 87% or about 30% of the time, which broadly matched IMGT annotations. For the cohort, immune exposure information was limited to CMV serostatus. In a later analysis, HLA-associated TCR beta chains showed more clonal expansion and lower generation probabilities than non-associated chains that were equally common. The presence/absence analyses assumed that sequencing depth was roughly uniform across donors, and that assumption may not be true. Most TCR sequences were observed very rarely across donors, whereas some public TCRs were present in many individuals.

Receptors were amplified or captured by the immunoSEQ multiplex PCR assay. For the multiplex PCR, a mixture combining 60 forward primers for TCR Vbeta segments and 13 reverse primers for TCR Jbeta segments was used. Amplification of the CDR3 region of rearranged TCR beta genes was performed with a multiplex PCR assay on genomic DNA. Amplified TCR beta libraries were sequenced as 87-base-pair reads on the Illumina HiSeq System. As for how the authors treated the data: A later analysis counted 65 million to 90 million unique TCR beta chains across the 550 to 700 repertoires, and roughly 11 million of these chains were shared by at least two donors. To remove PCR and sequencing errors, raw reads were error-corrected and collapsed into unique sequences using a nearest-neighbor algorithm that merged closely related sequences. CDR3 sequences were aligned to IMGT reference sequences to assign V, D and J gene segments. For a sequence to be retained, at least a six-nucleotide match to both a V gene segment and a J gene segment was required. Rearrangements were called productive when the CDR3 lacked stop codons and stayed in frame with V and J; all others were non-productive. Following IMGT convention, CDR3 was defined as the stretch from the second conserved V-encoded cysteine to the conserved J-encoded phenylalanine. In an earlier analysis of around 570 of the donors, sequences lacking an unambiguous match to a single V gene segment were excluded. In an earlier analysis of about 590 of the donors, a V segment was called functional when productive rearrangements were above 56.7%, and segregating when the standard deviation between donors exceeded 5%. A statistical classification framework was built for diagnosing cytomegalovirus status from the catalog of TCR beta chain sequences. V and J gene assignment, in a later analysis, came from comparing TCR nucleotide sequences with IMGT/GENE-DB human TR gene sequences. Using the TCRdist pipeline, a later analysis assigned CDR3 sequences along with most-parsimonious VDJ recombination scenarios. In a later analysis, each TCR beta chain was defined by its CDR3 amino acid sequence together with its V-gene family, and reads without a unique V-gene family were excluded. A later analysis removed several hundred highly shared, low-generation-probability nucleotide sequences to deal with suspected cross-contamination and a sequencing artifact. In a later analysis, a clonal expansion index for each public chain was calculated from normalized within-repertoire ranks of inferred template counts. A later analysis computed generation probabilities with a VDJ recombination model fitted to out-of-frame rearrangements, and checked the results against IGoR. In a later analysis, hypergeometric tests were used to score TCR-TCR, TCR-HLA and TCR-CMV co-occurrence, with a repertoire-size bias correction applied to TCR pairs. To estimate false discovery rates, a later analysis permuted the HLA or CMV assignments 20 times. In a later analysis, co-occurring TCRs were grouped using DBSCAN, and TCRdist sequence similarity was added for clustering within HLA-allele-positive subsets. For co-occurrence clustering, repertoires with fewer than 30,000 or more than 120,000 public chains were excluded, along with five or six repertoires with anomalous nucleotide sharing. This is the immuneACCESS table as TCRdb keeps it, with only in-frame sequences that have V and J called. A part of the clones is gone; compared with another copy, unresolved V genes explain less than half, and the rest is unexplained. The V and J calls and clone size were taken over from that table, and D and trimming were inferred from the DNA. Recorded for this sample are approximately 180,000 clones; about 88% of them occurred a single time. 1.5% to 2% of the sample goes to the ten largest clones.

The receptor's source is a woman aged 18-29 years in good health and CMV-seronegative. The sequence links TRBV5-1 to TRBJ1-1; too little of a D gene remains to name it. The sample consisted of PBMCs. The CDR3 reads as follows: CASSLGELNTEAFF. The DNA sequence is TGCGCCAGCAGCTTGGGGGAGTTGAACACTGAAGCTTTCTTT. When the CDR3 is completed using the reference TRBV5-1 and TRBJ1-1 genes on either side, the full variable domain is KAGVTQTPRYLIKTRGQQVTLSCSPISGHRSVSWYQQTPGQGLQFLFEYFSETQRNKGNFPGRFSGRQFSNSRSEMNVSTLELGDSALYLCASSLGELNTEAFFGQGTRLTVV.